Only one count was recorded for the clone carrying this TCR beta chain. The antigen is undetermined. This sample is drawn from a study of graft-versus-host responses after intestinal transplantation. Study-level background: Recipients obtained multivisceral, liver-intestinal, or isolated intestinal transplants. The recipients all started with anti-thymocyte globulin induction and then took tacrolimus and steroids for 3 to 4 years. Study outcomes and limitations: Clonal ratios of graft-versus-host to host-versus-graft in allografts were high for patients exhibiting graft-donor T cell macrochimerism.

Libraries were prepared by immunoSEQ multiplex PCR; TCRdb keeps only in-frame clonotypes and omits some of them. The sample yields more than 95,000 clones, 75% to 95% seen once. Trimming left V 2 bases short and J 8 bases short, with 10 bases between. The CDR3 consists of 12 residues. The germline gives CDR1 SGHRS, CDR2 YFSETQ. This rearrangement joins TRBV5-1 to TRBJ1-2, with D uncertain. This sequence was found in a human donor who received an intestinal transplant. The sequencing here drew on unstimulated CD4+ T cells sorted from spleen or lymph node cells, taken before intestinal transplant. CDR3: CASSLKGGGYTF. CDR3 DNA: TGCGCCAGCAGCTTAAAAGGCGGGGGCTACACCTTC.